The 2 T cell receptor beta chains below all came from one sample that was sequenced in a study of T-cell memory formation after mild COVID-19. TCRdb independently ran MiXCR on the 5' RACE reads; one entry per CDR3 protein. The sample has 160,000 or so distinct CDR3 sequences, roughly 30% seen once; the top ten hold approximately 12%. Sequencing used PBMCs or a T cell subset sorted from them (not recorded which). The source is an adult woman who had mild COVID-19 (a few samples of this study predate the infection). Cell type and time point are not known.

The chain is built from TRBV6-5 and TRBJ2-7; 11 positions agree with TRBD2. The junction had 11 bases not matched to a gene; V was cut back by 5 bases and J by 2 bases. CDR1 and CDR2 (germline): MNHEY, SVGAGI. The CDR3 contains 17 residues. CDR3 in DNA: TGTGCCAGCAGTAGGCTAGCGGGGGGTGACAAGACCTACGAGCAGTACTTC. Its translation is CASSRLAGGDKTYEQYF.

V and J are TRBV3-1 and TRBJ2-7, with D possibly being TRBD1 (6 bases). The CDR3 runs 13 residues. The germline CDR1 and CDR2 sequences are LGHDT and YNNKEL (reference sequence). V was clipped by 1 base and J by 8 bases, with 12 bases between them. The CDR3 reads CASSQGAGDQQYF. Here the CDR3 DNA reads TGTGCCAGCAGCCAAGGGGCAGGGGACCAGCAGTACTTC.